This T cell receptor beta chain was sequenced in a study of siplizumab effects on memory and regulatory T cells. Study observations and caveats: Roughly 75-97% of proliferating clones (CD4+ or CD8+) could not be assigned a naive or memory phenotype. The Treg-derived share of mappable alloreactive CD4+ clones averaged approximately 71% with siplizumab and 26.9% in controls.

Trimming took off 0 bases at V and 3 bases at J, with 13 bases between the two ends. Germline values: CDR1 SGDLS, CDR2 YYNGEE. This CDR3 contains 15 residues. Sequencing of each sample assayed around 9.9 x 10^4 TCR templates. Profiling relied on immunoSEQ multiplex PCR, and the TCRdb table lists in-frame clones only, not all of them. The sample carries approximately 68,000 clones, about 90% recorded once. As to this clone: As yet, its antigen is unknown.

The chain is built from TRBV9 and TRBJ2-7; D is undetermined. Sequencing used CD8+ T cells sorted from blood. The sequence came from a human donor in good health. The CDR3 reads CASSVASGGNYEQYF. The CDR3, as DNA: TGTGCCAGCAGCGTAGCTAGTGGCGGCAACTACGAGCAGTACTTC. Full variable domain (remainder filled in from reference TRBV9 and TRBJ2-7): DSGVTQTPKHLITATGQRVTLRCSPRSGDLSVYWYQQSLDQGLQFLIQYYNGEERAKGNILERFSAQQFPDLHSELNLSSLELGDSALYFCASSVASGGNYEQYFGPGTRLTVT.